The clone carrying this T cell receptor beta chain was picked up a small number of times. Its antigen remains unknown. This sample was included in a study of cytomegalovirus exposure and HLA in healthy donors. Study-wide points: Several V segments, TRBV6-2 and TRBV6-3 among them, could not be told apart and were dropped.

The PCR used 60 Vbeta and 13 Jbeta primers. Profiled with immunoSEQ multiplex PCR; TCRdb holds only in-frame clones, not every one. The sample yields roughly 120,000 clones, approximately 8.8% seen once. The donors, nominally healthy at sampling, likely had unrecorded immune exposures. V gave up 3 bases and J gave up 0 bases, with 12 bases separating them. Germline V gene lookup returns CDR1 SGDLS and CDR2 YYNGEE. CDR3 length: 16 residues. The V gene is TRBV9, the J gene TRBJ2-2; TRBD1 is a possible D gene (6 bases). The source of this sequence is a man between 35 and 55 years old in good health and CMV-seronegative. The sample taken for sequencing was PBMCs. Here the CDR3 reads CASSAGTTSNTGELFF. The DNA of the CDR3 is TGTGCCAGCAGCGCCGGGACAACCTCGAACACCGGGGAGCTGTTTTTT.